These 12 T cell receptor beta chains were all obtained from the same sample, sequenced in a study of spatial heterogeneity in lung cancer. Time point described: blood at routine non-recurrence follow-up after resection. Extraction of whole RNA from tumor, nontumor lung or frozen PBMC preceded unsorted sequencing. Each CDR3 protein is one row after TCRdb ran MiXCR on the 5' RACE reads. There are roughly 120,000 distinct CDR3 sequences in the sample; 9.5% to 15% occur only once, and approximately 17% lies in the top ten. Sequences were derived from PBMCs, sampled at follow-up. Receptor source: a male donor with early-stage non-small cell lung cancer.

This clonotype showed up many times. This chain joins TRBV9 and TRBJ2-2; the match to TRBD2 covers 8 bases. V lost 0 bases and J lost 2; bases outside the gene matches: 3. Germline CDR1 is SGDLS and CDR2 is YYNGEE. This CDR3 is built from 16 residues. Here the CDR3 reads CASSVDSGGNTGELFF. CDR3 DNA: TGTGCCAGCAGCGTAGACAGCGGGGGAAACACCGGGGAGCTGTTTTTT.

The chain carries TRBV18 and TRBJ1-1, with D perhaps matching TRBD1 (5 bases). V lost 1 base and J 4 bases, leaving 10 bases between the germline ends. Germline V gene sequence: CDR1 KGHSH, CDR2 LQKENI. The CDR3 loop spans 14 amino acids. CDR3 nucleotide sequence: TGTGCCAGCTCACCACAGGGGAAGGGCACTGAAGCTTTCTTT. Translated, it gives CASSPQGKGTEAFF.

This clonotype appeared a few times. A much larger clone is a single base away; this may be a read error. The chain recombines TRBV9 with TRBJ2-2, with D possibly being TRBD2 (6 bases). Germline CDR1 reads SGDLS; CDR2 reads YYNGEE. The CDR3 contains 16 residues. CDR3 coding DNA: TGTGTCAGCAGCGTAACTAGCCAGTCAAACACCGGGGAGCTGTTTTTT. Protein sequence: CVSSVTSQSNTGELFF.

This chain links TRBV19 with TRBJ2-1, with TRBD2 as a possible D gene (6 bases). CDR3 length: 15 residues. Germline V gene data show CDR1 as LNHDA and CDR2 as SQIVND (reference sequence). Trimming pared 3 bases from V and 5 bases from J, leaving 14 bases between. The DNA of the CDR3 is TGTGCCAGTAGTATGGAGGGAGATCCCCACAATGAGCAGTTCTTC. It is translated as CASSMEGDPHNEQFF.

The chain couples TRBV6-6 to TRBJ2-1; D perhaps matches TRBD2 (6 bases). CDR1 is MNHNY, CDR2 SVGAGI, per germline (reference sequence). The CDR3 runs to 12 residues. V was cut by 5 bases and J by 13 bases, with 15 bases left in between. The CDR3 reads CASSPTGLLQFF. The CDR3 DNA sequence: TGTGCCAGCAGTCCGACGGGACTCCTTCAGTTCTTC.

This clonotype turned up a few times. The chain combines TRBV20-1 with TRBJ1-4; possibly TRBD1 for D (6 bases). Germline V lookup: CDR1 DFQATT, CDR2 SNEGSKA (reference sequence). V lost 3 bases and J lost 12, with 17 bases in between. The CDR3 length is 13 residues. CDR3 nucleotide sequence: TGCAGTGCTAGGCCTACGGGGAACAGGGAACTGTTTTTT. Its translation is CSARPTGNRELFF.

This clonotype was seen repeatedly, ten times or more. This chain uses TRBV4-3 with TRBJ2-2, with D perhaps matching TRBD1 (6 bases). Per the germline V gene, CDR1 is LGHNA and CDR2 is YSLEER. V was clipped by 3 bases and J by 6 bases, with 8 bases between them. The CDR3 runs to 13 residues. The CDR3 DNA reads as TGCGCCAGCAGCCAGGCAGGGGCCGGGGAGCTGTTTTTT. Protein product: CASSQAGAGELFF.

The chain is built from TRBV6-5 and TRBJ2-3, with D possibly TRBD2 on 5 matching bases. Per the germline V gene, CDR1 is MNHEY and CDR2 is SVGAGI. The CDR3 is 12 residues long. V shed 10 bases and J shed 6 bases, with 14 bases lying between them. CDR3 DNA sequence: TGTGCCATTCTTCCCTCGGGGGATACGCAGTATTTT. Translating it yields CAILPSGDTQYF.

This clonotype has ten or more counts. The chain links TRBV13 to TRBJ2-3; TRBD1 matches 8 bases. Trimming took 4 bases from V and 2 from J; bases not matched to a gene: 17. From germline, CDR1 is PRHDT and CDR2 FYEKMQ (reference sequence). This CDR3 has 19 residues. The CDR3 bases are TGTGCCAGCAGCTCAGGGAAATTGGGGACAGGCCGCGCCACAGATACGCAGTATTTT. Translated: CASSSGKLGTGRATDTQYF.

This clonotype was counted ten times or more. V usage is TRBV28 and J usage is TRBJ2-1; 7 nucleotides match TRBD1. The CDR3 runs 13 residues. Germline V gene lookup returns CDR1 MDHEN and CDR2 SYDVKM. V was clipped by 7 bases and J by 6 bases; unmatched bases: 6. CDR3: CASTLTGINEQFF. Here the CDR3 DNA reads TGTGCCAGCACCCTGACAGGGATCAATGAGCAGTTCTTC.

The sample holds a few counts of this clonotype. V gene TRBV5-1 combines with J gene TRBJ2-1; D unresolved. The V end lost 1 base, the J end lost 7 bases, and 6 bases lay between the germline ends. The CDR3 sequence is 12 residues long. The V gene's germline CDR1 is SGHRS and CDR2 YFSETQ. As DNA, the CDR3 is TGCGCCAGCAGCTTGACAGTGAATGAGCAGTTCTTC. Protein: CASSLTVNEQFF.

This CDR3 reads CASSLGTERIGETQYF. For the CDR3, the DNA is TGTGCCAGCAGCTTGGGCACAGAAAGGATTGGAGAGACCCAGTACTTC. The chain joins TRBV5-6 to TRBJ2-5; D remains unclear. Trimming pared 0 bases from V and 4 bases from J, leaving 16 bases between. The CDR3 is 16 residues long. Germline assignment: CDR1 SGHDT and CDR2 YYEEEE.